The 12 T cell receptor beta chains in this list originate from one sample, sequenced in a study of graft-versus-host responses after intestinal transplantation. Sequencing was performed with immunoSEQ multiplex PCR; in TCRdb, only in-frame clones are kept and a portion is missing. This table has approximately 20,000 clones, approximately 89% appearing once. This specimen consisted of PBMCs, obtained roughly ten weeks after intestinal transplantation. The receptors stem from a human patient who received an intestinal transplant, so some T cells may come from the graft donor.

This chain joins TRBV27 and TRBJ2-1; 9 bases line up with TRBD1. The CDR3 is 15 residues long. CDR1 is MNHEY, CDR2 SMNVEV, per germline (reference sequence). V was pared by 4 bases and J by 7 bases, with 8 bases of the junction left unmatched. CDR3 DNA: TGTGCCAGCAGTTCCAGGACAGGGGAGAGGAATGAGCAGTTCTTC. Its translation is CASSSRTGERNEQFF.

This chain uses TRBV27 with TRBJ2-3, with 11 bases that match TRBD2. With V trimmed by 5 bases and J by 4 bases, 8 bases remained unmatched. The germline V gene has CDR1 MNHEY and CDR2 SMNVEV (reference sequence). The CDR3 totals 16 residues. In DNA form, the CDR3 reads TGTGCCAGCAGTCCACTGACTAGCGGGGTAGCAGATACGCAGTATTTT. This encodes CASSPLTSGVADTQYF.

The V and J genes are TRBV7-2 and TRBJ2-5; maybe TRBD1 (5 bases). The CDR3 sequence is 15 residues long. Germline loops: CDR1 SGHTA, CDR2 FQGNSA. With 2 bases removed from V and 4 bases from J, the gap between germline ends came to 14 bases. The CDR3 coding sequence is TGTGCCAGCAGCTTATGGCACATGGGGCGAGAGACCCAGTACTTC. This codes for CASSLWHMGRETQYF.

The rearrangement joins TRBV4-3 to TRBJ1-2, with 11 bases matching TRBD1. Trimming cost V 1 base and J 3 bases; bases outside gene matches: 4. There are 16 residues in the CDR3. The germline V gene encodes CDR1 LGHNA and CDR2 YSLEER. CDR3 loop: CASSQGGTGGDYGYTF. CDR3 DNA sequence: TGCGCCAGCAGCCAAGGAGGGACAGGGGGGGACTATGGCTACACCTTC.

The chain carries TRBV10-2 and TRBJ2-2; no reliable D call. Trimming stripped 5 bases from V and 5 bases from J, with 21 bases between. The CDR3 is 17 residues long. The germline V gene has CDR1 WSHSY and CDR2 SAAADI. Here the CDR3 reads CASSILPPDTSTGELFF. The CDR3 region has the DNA TGCGCCAGCAGTATCCTACCTCCCGACACTTCTACCGGGGAGCTGTTTTTT.

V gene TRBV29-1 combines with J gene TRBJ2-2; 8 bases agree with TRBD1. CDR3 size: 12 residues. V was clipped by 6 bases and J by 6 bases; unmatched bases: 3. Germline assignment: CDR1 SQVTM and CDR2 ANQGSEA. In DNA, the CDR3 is TGCAGCGTGACAGGGGTGGCCGGGGAGCTGTTTTTT. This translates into CSVTGVAGELFF.

CDR3 loop: CASSLRSSGGPSSYNEQFF. The CDR3 DNA follows: TGTGCCAGCAGCTTGAGATCGAGCGGGGGGCCAAGCTCCTACAATGAGCAGTTCTTC. J is TRBJ2-1 and V is TRBV7-9; TRBD2 matches 9 bases. The CDR3 length is 19 residues. CDR1 is SEHNR, CDR2 FQNEAQ, per germline (reference sequence). J was trimmed by 0 bases and V by 3 bases; bases with no gene match: 12.

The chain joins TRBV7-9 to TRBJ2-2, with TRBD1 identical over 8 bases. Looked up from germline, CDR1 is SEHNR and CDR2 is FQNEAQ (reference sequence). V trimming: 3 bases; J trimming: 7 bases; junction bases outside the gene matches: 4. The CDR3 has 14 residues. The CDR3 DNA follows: TGTGCCAGCAGCTTGACAGGGGATATCGGGGAGCTGTTTTTT. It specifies CASSLTGDIGELFF. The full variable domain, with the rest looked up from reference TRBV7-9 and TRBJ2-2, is DTGVSQNPRHKITKRGQNVTFRCDPISEHNRLYWYRQTLGQGPEFLTYFQNEAQLEKSRLLSDRFSAERPKGSFSTLEIQRTEQGDSAMYLCASSLTGDIGELFFGEGSRLTVL.

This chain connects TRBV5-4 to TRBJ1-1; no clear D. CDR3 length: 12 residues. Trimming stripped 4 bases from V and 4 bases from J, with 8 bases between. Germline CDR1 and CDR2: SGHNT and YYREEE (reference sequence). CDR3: CASSDQSTEAFF. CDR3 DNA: TGTGCCAGCAGCGACCAAAGCACTGAAGCTTTCTTT.

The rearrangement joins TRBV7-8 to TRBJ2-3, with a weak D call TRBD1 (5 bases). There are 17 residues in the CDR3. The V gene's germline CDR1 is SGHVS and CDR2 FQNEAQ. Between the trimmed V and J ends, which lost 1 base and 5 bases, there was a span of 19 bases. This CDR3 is CASSLDEFGKGVDTQYF. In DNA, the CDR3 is TGTGCCAGCAGCTTAGATGAATTTGGAAAAGGGGTAGATACGCAGTATTTT. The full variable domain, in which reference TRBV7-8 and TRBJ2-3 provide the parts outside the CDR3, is GAGVSQSPRYKVAKRGQDVALRCDPISGHVSLFWYQQALGQGPEFLTYFQNEAQLDKSGLPSDRFFAERPEGSVSTLKIQRTQQEDSAVYLCASSLDEFGKGVDTQYFGPGTRLTVL.

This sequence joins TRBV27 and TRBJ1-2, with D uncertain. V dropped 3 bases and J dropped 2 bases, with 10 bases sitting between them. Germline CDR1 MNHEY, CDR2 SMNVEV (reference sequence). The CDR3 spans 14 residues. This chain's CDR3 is CASSLVGPNYGYTF. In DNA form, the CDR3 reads TGTGCCAGCAGTTTGGTCGGACCGAACTATGGCTACACCTTC.

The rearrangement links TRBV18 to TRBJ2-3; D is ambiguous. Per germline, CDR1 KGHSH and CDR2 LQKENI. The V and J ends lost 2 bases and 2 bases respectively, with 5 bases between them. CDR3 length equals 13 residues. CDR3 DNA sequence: TGTGCCAGCTCACCATGGGACACAGATACGCAGTATTTT. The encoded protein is CASSPWDTDTQYF.